The 21 T cell receptor beta chains reported below all come from one sample, sequenced in a study of cytomegalovirus exposure and HLA in healthy donors. Use of 60 Vbeta and 13 Jbeta primers characterized the PCR. TCRdb's table, derived via immunoSEQ multiplex PCR, lists solely in-frame clones and lacks some. Recorded for this sample: about 65,000 clones. The sequencing input was PBMCs. These receptors originate from a boy between 10 and 17 years old in good health and CMV-seronegative.

The rearrangement links TRBV11-2 to TRBJ2-5; the D is unclear. The germline CDR1 and CDR2 sequences are SGHAT and FQNNGV. The CDR3 totals 15 residues. Between the trimmed V and J ends, which lost 0 bases and 0 bases, there was a span of 8 bases. The CDR3 coding sequence is TGTGCCAGCAGCTTAGATTTCAGTCACCAAGAGACCCAGTACTTC. Amino acid sequence: CASSLDFSHQETQYF.

V usage is TRBV4-1 and J usage is TRBJ1-3; maybe TRBD1 (6 bases). CDR3 size: 16 residues. The V gene lost 1 base and the J gene lost 4 bases, with 14 bases spanning the gap. Germline loops: CDR1 MGHRA, CDR2 YSYEKL. CDR3 residues: CASSQGQGFGGNTIYF. CDR3 nucleotides: TGCGCCAGCAGCCAAGGGCAGGGGTTCGGGGGAAACACCATATATTTT.

The chain recombines TRBV9 with TRBJ2-3; 8 positions agree with TRBD2. Trimming took 0 bases from V and 6 from J; bases not matched to a gene: 12. CDR3 length: 17 amino acids. The germline V gene encodes CDR1 SGDLS and CDR2 YYNGEE. This CDR3 is CASSVERSGSAHDTQYF. In nucleotides, the CDR3 is TGTGCCAGCAGCGTAGAAAGGAGCGGGAGTGCTCATGATACGCAGTATTTT.

This sequence joins TRBV18 and TRBJ2-3; D not resolved. The germline V gene has CDR1 KGHSH and CDR2 LQKENI. V gave up 1 base and J gave up 0 bases, with 11 bases separating them. This CDR3 is built from 16 residues. The CDR3 sequence: CASSPLGGASTDTQYF. The CDR3 DNA is TGTGCCAGCTCACCACTAGGCGGAGCTAGCACAGATACGCAGTATTTT. Drawing the rest from reference TRBV18 and TRBJ2-3, the complete variable domain is NAGVMQNPRHLVRRRGQEARLRCSPMKGHSHVYWYRQLPEEGLKFMVYLQKENIIDESGMPKERFSAEFPKEGPSILRIQQVVRGDSAAYFCASSPLGGASTDTQYFGPGTRLTVL.

In the case of this clone: The junction and the germline gene differ at one end; a read error may be behind it. The chain couples TRBV30 to TRBJ2-7; 9 bases map to TRBD1. This CDR3 has 16 residues. CDR1 and CDR2 from the germline V gene are GTSNPN and SVGIG (reference sequence). The chain's CDR3 is CAWLTRDRASSYEQCF. DNA of the CDR3: TGTGCCTGGCTTACCAGGGACAGGGCGAGCTCCTACGAGCAGTGCTTC.

The chain carries TRBV30 and TRBJ2-7, with TRBD2 as a possible D gene (5 bases). CDR1 GTSNPN and CDR2 SVGIG come from the germline V gene (reference sequence). Trimming took off 2 bases at V and 2 bases at J, with 7 bases between the two ends. CDR3 length equals 12 residues. The DNA for the CDR3 is TGTGCCTGGAGTCACGGGACCTACGAGCAGTACTTC. Translation gives CAWSHGTYEQYF.

The chain combines TRBV4-2 with TRBJ2-7, with 13 nucleotides matching TRBD2. Germline loops: CDR1 LGHNA, CDR2 YNFKEQ. The CDR3 contains 18 residues. J lost 0 bases, V lost 1 base, and 6 bases had no gene match. The CDR3 DNA reads as TGTGCCAGCAGCCAAGTTACTAGCGGGAGGGCCAACTCCTACGAGCAGTACTTC. It is translated as CASSQVTSGRANSYEQYF.

The chain employs TRBV7-2 and TRBJ2-3; 15 bases align to TRBD2. The V gene end was trimmed by 4 bases and the J gene end by 10 bases; junction bases not matched to a gene: 3. CDR1 and CDR2 (germline): SGHTA, FQGNSA. There are 14 residues in the CDR3. CDR3 nucleotide sequence: TGTGCCAGCAGCTCTAGGACTAGCGGGGGGGCGCAGTATTTT. It is translated as CASSSRTSGGAQYF.

The genes are TRBV19 and TRBJ1-5, with 10 bases matching TRBD1. The V gene's germline CDR1 is LNHDA and CDR2 SQIVND (reference sequence). With V trimmed by 5 bases and J by 4 bases, 11 bases remained unmatched. The CDR3 is 17 residues long. The CDR3 protein is CASSAQPGQGLNQPQHF. The CDR3 region has the DNA TGTGCCAGTAGTGCTCAACCGGGACAGGGGTTGAATCAGCCCCAGCATTTT.

The chain employs TRBV18 and TRBJ1-2; 9 nucleotides agree with TRBD1. Germline loops: CDR1 KGHSH, CDR2 LQKENI. J gave up 10 bases and V 2 bases, and 17 bases lay outside the gene matches. This CDR3 is built from 17 residues. The CDR3 protein is CASSPGGQGPIGLVYTF. The CDR3 DNA reads as TGTGCCAGCTCACCAGGGGGACAGGGTCCGATCGGGCTAGTCTACACCTTC.

The CDR3 reads CASSLRQGEGFNEQFF. The DNA of the CDR3 is TGTGCCAGCAGCTTGAGACAGGGTGAGGGGTTCAATGAGCAGTTCTTC. The chain has TRBV28 and TRBJ2-1; TRBD1 matches 7 bases. Per the germline V gene, CDR1 is MDHEN and CDR2 is SYDVKM. J gave up 6 bases and V 6 bases, and 14 bases lay outside the gene matches. The CDR3 sequence is 16 residues long.

Here the CDR3 DNA reads TGTGCCAGCAGCGGGGCGGGACAGGGCTACGAGCAGTACTTC. Its protein is CASSGAGQGYEQYF. The rearrangement links TRBV9 to TRBJ2-7; 9 bases agree with TRBD1. V was clipped by 3 bases and J by 3 bases; unmatched bases: 4. The CDR3 is made up of 14 amino acids. Germline V CDR1 and CDR2: SGDLS, YYNGEE.

The chain combines TRBV27 with TRBJ1-4, with 8 bases fitting TRBD1. Trimming at V came to 4 bases and at J to 0 bases, leaving 16 bases not matched to a gene. Germline CDR1 reads MNHEY; CDR2 reads SMNVEV (reference sequence). CDR3 size: 20 residues. DNA for the CDR3: TGTGCCAGCAGTTCGAGGTTGCTGACAGGGGCACCTGCAACTAATGAAAAACTGTTTTTT. This gives the protein CASSSRLLTGAPATNEKLFF.

This chain uses TRBV6-1 with TRBJ1-1, with a tentative D call TRBD1 (6 bases). This CDR3 has 15 residues. The V and J ends lost 6 bases and 1 base respectively, with 15 bases between them. Germline values: CDR1 MNHNS, CDR2 SASEGT. The CDR3 region is CASRPRQDPNTEAFF. The CDR3 DNA follows: TGTGCCAGCAGACCCCGACAGGACCCGAACACTGAAGCTTTCTTT.

This chain joins TRBV19 and TRBJ1-1, with 7 bases identical to TRBD1. Germline values: CDR1 LNHDA, CDR2 SQIVND (reference sequence). This CDR3 has 16 residues. The V segment lost 5 bases and the J segment 0 bases; nucleotides outside the gene matches: 9. The CDR3 nucleotides are TGTGCCAGTAGTCGATCAGACAGGGAATTGAACACTGAAGCTTTCTTT. Residues: CASSRSDRELNTEAFF. Together with reference TRBV19 and TRBJ1-1, the CDR3 gives the full variable domain: DGGITQSPKYLFRKEGQNVTLSCEQNLNHDAMYWYRQDPGQGLRLIYYSQIVNDFQKGDIAEGYSVSREKKESFPLTVTSAQKNPTAFYLCASSRSDRELNTEAFFGQGTRLTVV.

The J gene is TRBJ1-5, the V gene TRBV6-1, with D possibly TRBD1 on 5 matching bases. Per the germline V gene, CDR1 is MNHNS and CDR2 is SASEGT. The CDR3 covers 15 residues. Trimming left V 4 bases short and J 5 bases short, with 15 bases between. The CDR3 DNA sequence: TGTGCCAGCAGTGGGAAGGGGCGGCCTGATCAGCCCCAGCATTTT. Its protein is CASSGKGRPDQPQHF.

This chain links TRBV10-3 with TRBJ2-1; 9 nucleotides align to TRBD2. This CDR3 comprises 16 residues. Trimming removed 8 bases from V and 7 bases from J; junction bases left unmatched: 15. Germline CDR1 ENHRY, CDR2 SYGVKD. Here the CDR3 DNA reads TGTGCCATCCAGGTGGTAGCGGGGGAGAGGGGGAATGAGCAGTTCTTC. As protein: CAIQVVAGERGNEQFF.

The rearrangement links TRBV4-1 to TRBJ1-1; D is uncertain. The CDR3 is made up of 13 amino acids. Per germline, CDR1 MGHRA and CDR2 YSYEKL. The germline V and J ends were trimmed by 6 bases and 4 bases, with 12 bases remaining between them. CDR3 nucleotides: TGCGCCAGCAGTATTTCCCCGTCCACTGAAGCTTTCTTT. The encoded protein is CASSISPSTEAFF.

The chain carries TRBV7-2 and TRBJ1-4; no firm D call. The CDR3 extends over 13 amino acids. The germline V gene has CDR1 SGHTA and CDR2 FQGNSA. V was clipped by 2 bases and J by 7 bases, with 8 bases between them. The DNA for the CDR3 is TGTGCCAGCAGCTTAAACGCGGGTGAAAAACTGTTTTTT. As protein: CASSLNAGEKLFF.

The V call is TRBV7-2, the J call TRBJ2-5; 8 bases fit TRBD2. CDR3 length equals 17 residues. Germline CDR1 reads SGHTA; CDR2 reads FQGNSA. Germline trimming cut 2 bases from V and 5 bases from J; bases unmatched to any gene: 13. CDR3 in DNA: TGTGCCAGCAGCTTAACGTCTAGCGGGCTAGGGGGGGAGACCCAGTACTTC. Translating it yields CASSLTSSGLGGETQYF.

The rearrangement joins TRBV11-3 to TRBJ1-1; D perhaps matches TRBD1 (5 bases). CDR1 and CDR2 from the germline V gene are SGHNT and YENEEA. The CDR3 is made up of 13 amino acids. V gave up 6 bases and J gave up 5 bases, with 13 bases separating them. The CDR3 nucleotides read TGTGCCAGCAGTACGGGGGTCAAGACTGAAGCTTTCTTT. This sequence encodes CASSTGVKTEAFF.